This entry concerns a single T cell receptor beta chain. Its antigen is as yet unknown. The sample comes from a study of T cells after yellow fever vaccination. Across the study: SMART-Seq v4 Ultra Low Input prepared libraries from low-cell fractions. Findings of the study overall: Clonotypes found in both CD4 and CD8 compartments made up a small share. Sorted repertoires could include abundant contaminating clonotypes from bulk cells.

CDR1 SGHRS and CDR2 YFSETQ come from the germline V gene. CDR3 length: 13 residues. V was shortened by 2 bases and J by 3 bases, with 8 bases between the two germline ends. The authors made TCR cDNA by 5'RACE template switching, adding a universal primer site and UMIs. TCRdb reprocessed the 5' RACE reads via MiXCR and lists one record per CDR3 protein. The sample has 250,000 to 300,000 distinct CDR3 sequences, 5.2% seen once. Specimen: CD4+ T cells sorted from PBMCs, collected on the day of the yellow fever booster vaccination. This receptor was obtained from a man aged 18 to 29 who received the YFV17D yellow fever vaccine. The V call is TRBV5-1, the J call TRBJ1-2, with D possibly TRBD1 on 6 matching bases. For the CDR3, the DNA is TGCGCCAGCAGCTTTGGGGGCGACTATGGCTACACCTTC. Protein sequence: CASSFGGDYGYTF.